The text below deals with one TCR beta chain. The antigen remains undetermined. It was by 5'RACE template switching with UMIs that TCR beta cDNA was made. TCRdb re-analyzed the 5' RACE reads; it lists each CDR3 protein once, without DNA. The table lists 500,000 to 700,000 distinct CDR3 sequences, with approximately 3.6% in the top ten. CDR3 size: 15 residues. Germline CDR1 is LGHNA and CDR2 is YSLEER. The sample originates from a study of T cells expressing NK-cell markers. Study-level background: With respect to HCMV, most of the eight sequenced donors were seropositive, and one was seronegative.

Study-level points and caveats: Expanded NKG2C+ T cell clones had unclear HCMV specificity.

The sequenced sample consisted of blood T cells: a sorted CD56 or NKG2C T cell subset, CD4+ or CD8+ T cells, or bulk PBMC T cells (not recorded which). This receptor was taken from a young man in good health. This rearrangement joins TRBV4-3 to TRBJ2-4; TCRdb's D call, TRBD1, is unchecked because there is no DNA. This CDR3 reads CASSQAQGDGNIQYF.